These 12 T cell receptor beta chains originate from one sample sequenced in a study of early stage breast cancer tumors. Measured with immunoSEQ multiplex PCR; TCRdb has only the in-frame clones, and not every one. The sample has 45,000 to 50,000 clones, about 83% seen once. Material for sequencing was blood. These receptors came from a person aged 45 to 60 with breast cancer.

V is TRBV6-5 and J is TRBJ1-6, with 7 bases that match TRBD1. The length of the CDR3 is 13 residues. The germline V gene has CDR1 MNHEY and CDR2 SVGAGI. V lost 8 bases and J lost 4; bases outside the gene matches: 2. CDR3 DNA: TGTGCCAGCGGGGACAGATATAATTCACCCCTCCACTTT. It encodes CASGDRYNSPLHF.

The rearrangement links TRBV7-9 to TRBJ1-2, with 8 nucleotides matching TRBD1. CDR3 length: 14 residues. CDR1 SEHNR and CDR2 FQNEAQ come from the germline V gene (reference sequence). V trimming: 0 bases; J trimming: 8 bases; junction bases outside the gene matches: 5. The CDR3 sequence: CASSLAGQEVGYTF. The CDR3 DNA follows: TGTGCCAGCAGCTTAGCGGGACAGGAGGTCGGCTACACCTTC.

V and J are TRBV5-6 and TRBJ1-1, with D hard to call. Germline V CDR1 and CDR2: SGHDT, YYEEEE. The CDR3 runs to 14 residues. Deletions cut 0 bases from V and 5 bases from J, with 11 bases between. Here the CDR3 DNA reads TGTGCCAGCAGCTTGGTTCAAAGTGGGACTGAAGCTTTCTTT. Translating gives CASSLVQSGTEAFF.

This sequence joins TRBV25-1 and TRBJ1-5; D may be TRBD1 (6 bases). Trimming left V 4 bases short and J 0 bases short, with 7 bases between. The CDR3 consists of 14 residues. CDR1 MGHDK and CDR2 SYGVNS come from the germline V gene. CDR3 bases: TGTGCCAGCAGTGGGACAGATAGCAATCAGCCCCAGCATTTT. Translating gives CASSGTDSNQPQHF.

This chain uses TRBV9 with TRBJ1-5, with 11 positions matching TRBD1. From germline, CDR1 is SGDLS and CDR2 YYNGEE. The J segment lost 9 bases and the V segment lost 3 bases, leaving 11 bases of the junction unmatched. This CDR3 is built from 16 residues. The CDR3 DNA is TGTGCCAGCAGCGCCGGGGGGGACAGGGGGTATGGGCCCCAGCATTTT. This gives the protein CASSAGGDRGYGPQHF.

The V call is TRBV11-2, the J call TRBJ1-1; 8 bases map to TRBD1. Germline CDR1 reads SGHAT; CDR2 reads FQNNGV. This CDR3 region has 14 residues. Unmatched junction bases numbered 6, after V lost 3 bases and J lost 6 bases. The CDR3 nucleotides are TGTGCCAGCAGCTTCCAGGGGGCGGGCGCTGAAGCTTTCTTT. Protein sequence: CASSFQGAGAEAFF.

This chain links TRBV6-1 with TRBJ2-3; D uncertain. V lost 5 bases and J lost 0, with 9 bases in between. From germline, CDR1 is MNHNS and CDR2 SASEGT. This CDR3 region has 14 residues. The CDR3, as DNA: TGTGCCAGCAGTCTAGGGCCTAGCACAGATACGCAGTATTTT. Encoded protein: CASSLGPSTDTQYF.

CDR3 nucleotide sequence: TGTGCCAGCAGCCGACAGGGGAACACCGGGGAGCTGTTTTTT. Translated: CASSRQGNTGELFF. V gene TRBV13 combines with J gene TRBJ2-2; 7 nucleotides match TRBD1. CDR3 length: 14 amino acids. Trimming took 5 bases from V and 1 from J; bases not matched to a gene: 1. The germline V gene has CDR1 PRHDT and CDR2 FYEKMQ (reference sequence).

The V and J genes are TRBV19 and TRBJ1-3; no definite D call. V dropped 2 bases and J dropped 1 base, with 9 bases sitting between them. This CDR3 has 15 residues. CDR1 and CDR2 from the germline V gene are LNHDA and SQIVND (reference sequence). The CDR3 nucleotides read TGTGCCAGTAGTATAAATCTCGGTTCTGGAAACACCATATATTTT. It codes for CASSINLGSGNTIYF.

This CDR3 reads CASSPGIAEEKLFF. The CDR3 DNA follows: TGTGCCAGCTCACCCGGGATAGCCGAGGAAAAACTGTTTTTT. This chain links TRBV18 with TRBJ1-4, with D unclear. Trimming stripped 3 bases from V and 8 bases from J, with 13 bases between. The CDR3 is 14 residues long. CDR1 is KGHSH and CDR2 is LQKENI in the germline V gene.

The chain joins TRBV11-2 to TRBJ2-5, with 7 bases identical to TRBD2. The V gene's germline CDR1 is SGHAT and CDR2 FQNNGV. V was pared by 5 bases and J by 2 bases, with 8 bases of the junction left unmatched. The CDR3 covers 15 residues. Here the CDR3 reads CASSPRGGGQETQYF. The DNA of the CDR3 is TGTGCCAGCAGCCCGCGCGGGGGAGGACAAGAGACCCAGTACTTC.

The J gene is TRBJ2-1, the V gene TRBV7-8; 8 bases are shared with TRBD1. The CDR3 has 15 residues. CDR1 and CDR2 from the germline V gene are SGHVS and FQNEAQ. J lost 9 bases, V lost 0 bases, and 7 bases had no gene match. The DNA for the CDR3 is TGTGCCAGCAGCTTAGCGGGACAGGCTCCGGCTGAGCAGTTCTTC. Translating gives CASSLAGQAPAEQFF. The full variable domain, rest sourced from reference TRBV7-8 and TRBJ2-1, is GAGVSQSPRYKVAKRGQDVALRCDPISGHVSLFWYQQALGQGPEFLTYFQNEAQLDKSGLPSDRFFAERPEGSVSTLKIQRTQQEDSAVYLCASSLAGQAPAEQFFGPGTRLTVL.